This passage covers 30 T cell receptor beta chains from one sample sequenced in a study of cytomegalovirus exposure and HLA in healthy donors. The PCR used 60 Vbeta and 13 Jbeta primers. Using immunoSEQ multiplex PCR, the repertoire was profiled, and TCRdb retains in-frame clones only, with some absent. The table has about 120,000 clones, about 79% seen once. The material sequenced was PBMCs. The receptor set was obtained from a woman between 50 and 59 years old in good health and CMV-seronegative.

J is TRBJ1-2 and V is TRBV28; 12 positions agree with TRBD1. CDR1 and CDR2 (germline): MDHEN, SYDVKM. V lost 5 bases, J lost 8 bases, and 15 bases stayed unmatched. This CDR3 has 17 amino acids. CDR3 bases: TGTGCCAGCAGTGCATACACATGGGACAGGGGGCGCGGGGGCTACACCTTC. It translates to CASSAYTWDRGRGGYTF.

The DNA of the CDR3 is TGCGCCAGCAGCCCGCCCCGGACAGGGGCAGACGGCTACACCTTC. It encodes CASSPPRTGADGYTF. The chain couples TRBV5-1 to TRBJ1-2; 9 nucleotides line up with TRBD1. V gave up 4 bases and J gave up 8 bases; unmatched junction bases: 12. The CDR3 sequence is 15 residues long. Germline values: CDR1 SGHRS, CDR2 YFSETQ.

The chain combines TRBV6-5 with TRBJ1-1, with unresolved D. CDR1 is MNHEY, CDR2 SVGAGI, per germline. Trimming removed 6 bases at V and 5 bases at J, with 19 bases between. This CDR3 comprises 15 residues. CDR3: CASRSLRVWGTEAFF. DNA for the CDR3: TGTGCCAGCAGGTCACTGAGGGTTTGGGGTACTGAAGCTTTCTTT.

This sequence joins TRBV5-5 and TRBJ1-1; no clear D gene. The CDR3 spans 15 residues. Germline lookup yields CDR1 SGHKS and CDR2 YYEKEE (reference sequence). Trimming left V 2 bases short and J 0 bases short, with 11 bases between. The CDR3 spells CASSFAGPMNTEAFF. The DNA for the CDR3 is TGTGCCAGCAGCTTCGCAGGCCCCATGAACACTGAAGCTTTCTTT.

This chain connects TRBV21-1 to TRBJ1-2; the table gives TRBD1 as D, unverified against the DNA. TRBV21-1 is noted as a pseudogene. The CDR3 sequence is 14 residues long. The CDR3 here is CASSRDSGKYGYTF. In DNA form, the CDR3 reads TGTGCCAGCAGCCGGGACAGCGGAAAGTATGGCTACACCTTC.

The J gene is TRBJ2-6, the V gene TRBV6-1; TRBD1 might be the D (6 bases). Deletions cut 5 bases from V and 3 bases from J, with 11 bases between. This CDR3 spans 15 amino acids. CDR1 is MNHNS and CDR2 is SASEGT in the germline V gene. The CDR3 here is CASSSGVSGANVLTF. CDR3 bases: TGTGCCAGCAGTTCAGGGGTTAGTGGGGCCAACGTCCTGACTTTC.

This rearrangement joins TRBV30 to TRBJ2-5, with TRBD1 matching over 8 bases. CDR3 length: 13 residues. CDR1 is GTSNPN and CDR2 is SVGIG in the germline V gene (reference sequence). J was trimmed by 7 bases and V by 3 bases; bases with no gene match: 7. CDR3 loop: CAWRAGGSGTQYF. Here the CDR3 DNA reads TGTGCCTGGAGGGCAGGGGGCAGTGGGACCCAGTACTTC.

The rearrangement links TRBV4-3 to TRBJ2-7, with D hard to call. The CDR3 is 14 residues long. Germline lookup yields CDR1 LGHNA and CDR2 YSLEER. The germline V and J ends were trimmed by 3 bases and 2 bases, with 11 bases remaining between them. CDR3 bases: TGCGCCAGCAGCCAGAAGGAGAGCCCCTACGAGCAGTACTTC. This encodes CASSQKESPYEQYF.

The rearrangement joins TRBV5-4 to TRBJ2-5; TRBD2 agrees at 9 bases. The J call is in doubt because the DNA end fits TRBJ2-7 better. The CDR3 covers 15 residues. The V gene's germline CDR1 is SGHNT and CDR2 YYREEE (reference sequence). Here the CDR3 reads CASSLGVAGAYEQYF. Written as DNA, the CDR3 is TGTGCCAGCAGCTTGGGGGTAGCGGGAGCCTACGAGCAGTACTTC.

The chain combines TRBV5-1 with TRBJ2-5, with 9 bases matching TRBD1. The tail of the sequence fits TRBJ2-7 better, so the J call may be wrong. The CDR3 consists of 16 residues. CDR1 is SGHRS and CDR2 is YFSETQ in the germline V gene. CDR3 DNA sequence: TGCGCCAGCAGCCTAGGATGGGGGGGACAGGGCTACGAGCAGTACTTC. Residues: CASSLGWGGQGYEQYF.

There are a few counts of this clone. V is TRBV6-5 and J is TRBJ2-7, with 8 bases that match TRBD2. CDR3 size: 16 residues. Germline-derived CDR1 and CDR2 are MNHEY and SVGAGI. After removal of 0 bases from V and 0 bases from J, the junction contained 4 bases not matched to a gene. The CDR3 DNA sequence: TGTGCCAGCAGTTACTCCCTAGCGGGTAACTCCTACGAGCAGTACTTC. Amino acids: CASSYSLAGNSYEQYF.

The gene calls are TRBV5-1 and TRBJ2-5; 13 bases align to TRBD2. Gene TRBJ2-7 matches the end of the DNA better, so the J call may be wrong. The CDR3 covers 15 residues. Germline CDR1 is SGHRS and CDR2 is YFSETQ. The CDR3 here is CASRRTSGSSYEQYF. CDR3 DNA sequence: TGCGCCAGCAGGCGGACTAGCGGGAGCTCCTACGAGCAGTACTTC.

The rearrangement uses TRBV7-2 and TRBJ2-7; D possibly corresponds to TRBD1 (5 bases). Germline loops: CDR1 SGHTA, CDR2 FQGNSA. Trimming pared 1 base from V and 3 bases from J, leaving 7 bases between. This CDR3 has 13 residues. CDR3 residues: CASSLGTNYEQYF. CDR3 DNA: TGTGCCAGCAGCTTAGGGACAAACTACGAGCAGTACTTC.

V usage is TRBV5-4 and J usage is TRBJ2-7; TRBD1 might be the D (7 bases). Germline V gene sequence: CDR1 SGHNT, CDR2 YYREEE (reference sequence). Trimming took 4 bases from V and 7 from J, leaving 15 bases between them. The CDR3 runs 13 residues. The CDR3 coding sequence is TGTGCCAGCAGCCGGGACAGTCGGGGGGAGCAGTACTTC. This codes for CASSRDSRGEQYF.

CDR3 protein: CASRSDRTDTQYF. As DNA, the CDR3 is TGTGCCAGCCGCTCAGATCGCACAGATACGCAGTATTTT. This chain joins TRBV19 and TRBJ2-3; no clear D gene. CDR3 length equals 13 residues. The germline V gene encodes CDR1 LNHDA and CDR2 SQIVND (reference sequence). Trimming pared 9 bases from V and 1 base from J, leaving 11 bases between.

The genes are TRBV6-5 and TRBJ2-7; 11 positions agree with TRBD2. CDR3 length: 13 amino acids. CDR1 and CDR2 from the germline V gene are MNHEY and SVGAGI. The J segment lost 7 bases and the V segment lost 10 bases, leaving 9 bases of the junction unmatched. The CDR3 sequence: CATQLAGVREQYF. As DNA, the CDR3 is TGTGCCACCCAACTAGCGGGAGTTAGGGAGCAGTACTTC.

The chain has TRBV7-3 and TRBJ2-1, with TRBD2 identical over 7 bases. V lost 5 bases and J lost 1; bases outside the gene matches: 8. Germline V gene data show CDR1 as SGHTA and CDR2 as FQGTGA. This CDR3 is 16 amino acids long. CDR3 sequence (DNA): TGTGCCAGCAGCGCCGAGCGGGGAATTTCCTACAATGAGCAGTTCTTC. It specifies CASSAERGISYNEQFF.

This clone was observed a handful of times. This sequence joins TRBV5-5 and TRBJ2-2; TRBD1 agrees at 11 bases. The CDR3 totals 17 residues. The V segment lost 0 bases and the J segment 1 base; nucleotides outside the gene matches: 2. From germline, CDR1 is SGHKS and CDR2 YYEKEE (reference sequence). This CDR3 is CASSLGTGGLNTGELFF. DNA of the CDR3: TGTGCCAGCAGCTTGGGGACAGGGGGCCTGAACACCGGGGAGCTGTTTTTT.

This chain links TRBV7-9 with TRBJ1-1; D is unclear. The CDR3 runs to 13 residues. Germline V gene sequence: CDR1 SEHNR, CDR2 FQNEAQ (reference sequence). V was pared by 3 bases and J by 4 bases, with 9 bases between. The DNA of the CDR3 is TGTGCCAGCAGCTTTCAGGAGGGCACTGAAGCTTTCTTT. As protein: CASSFQEGTEAFF.

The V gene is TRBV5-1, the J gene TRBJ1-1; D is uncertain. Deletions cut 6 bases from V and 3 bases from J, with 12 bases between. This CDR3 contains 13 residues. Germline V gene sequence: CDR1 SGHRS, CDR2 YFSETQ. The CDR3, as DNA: TGCGCCAGCAAGGCGCAGGCAGACACTGAAGCTTTCTTT. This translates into CASKAQADTEAFF.

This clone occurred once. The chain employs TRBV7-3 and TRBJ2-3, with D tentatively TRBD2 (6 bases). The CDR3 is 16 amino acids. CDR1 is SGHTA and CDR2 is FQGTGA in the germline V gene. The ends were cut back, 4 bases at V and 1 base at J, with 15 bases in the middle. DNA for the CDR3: TGTGCCAGCAGCTCCCCCCCGGGACTTCGCACAGATACGCAGTATTTT. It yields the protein CASSSPPGLRTDTQYF.

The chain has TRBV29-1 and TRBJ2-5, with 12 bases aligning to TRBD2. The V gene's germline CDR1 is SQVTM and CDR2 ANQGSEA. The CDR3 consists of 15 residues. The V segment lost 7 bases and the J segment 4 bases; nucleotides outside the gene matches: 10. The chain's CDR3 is CSAADLAGGGETQYF. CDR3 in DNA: TGCAGCGCCGCGGATCTAGCGGGGGGGGGAGAGACCCAGTACTTC.

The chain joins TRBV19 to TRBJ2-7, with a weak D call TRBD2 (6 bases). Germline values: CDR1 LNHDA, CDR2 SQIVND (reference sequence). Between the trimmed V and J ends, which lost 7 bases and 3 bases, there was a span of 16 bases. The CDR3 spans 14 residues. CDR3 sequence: CASKEGVGYYEQYF. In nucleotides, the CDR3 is TGTGCCAGTAAGGAGGGAGTCGGATACTACGAGCAGTACTTC. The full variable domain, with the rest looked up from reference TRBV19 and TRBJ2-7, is DGGITQSPKYLFRKEGQNVTLSCEQNLNHDAMYWYRQDPGQGLRLIYYSQIVNDFQKGDIAEGYSVSREKKESFPLTVTSAQKNPTAFYLCASKEGVGYYEQYFGPGTRLTVT.

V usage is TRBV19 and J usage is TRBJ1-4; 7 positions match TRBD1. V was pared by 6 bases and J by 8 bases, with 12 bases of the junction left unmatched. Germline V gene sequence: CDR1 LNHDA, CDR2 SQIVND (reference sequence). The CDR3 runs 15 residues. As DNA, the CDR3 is TGTGCCAGTAGCGACGGACCAGGGGGATACGAAAAACTGTTTTTT. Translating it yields CASSDGPGGYEKLFF.

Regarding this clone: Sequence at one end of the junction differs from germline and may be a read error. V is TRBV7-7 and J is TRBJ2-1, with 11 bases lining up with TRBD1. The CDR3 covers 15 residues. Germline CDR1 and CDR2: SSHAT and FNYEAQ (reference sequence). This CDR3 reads CASSKDRGLNNEQFF. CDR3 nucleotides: TGTGCTAGCAGTAAGGACAGGGGGCTGAACAATGAGCAGTTCTTC.

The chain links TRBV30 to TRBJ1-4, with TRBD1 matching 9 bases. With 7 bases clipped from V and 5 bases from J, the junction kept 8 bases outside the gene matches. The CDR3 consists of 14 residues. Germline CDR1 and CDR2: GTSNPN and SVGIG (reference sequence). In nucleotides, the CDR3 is TGTGCCTTGCCAGTTGGGACAGGGAATGAAAAACTGTTTTTT. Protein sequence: CALPVGTGNEKLFF. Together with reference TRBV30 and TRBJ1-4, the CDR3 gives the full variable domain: SQTIHQWPATLVQPVGSPLSLECTVEGTSNPNLYWYRQAAGRGLQLLFYSVGIGQISSEVPQNLSASRPQDRQFILSSKKLLLSDSGFYLCALPVGTGNEKLFFGSGTQLSVL.

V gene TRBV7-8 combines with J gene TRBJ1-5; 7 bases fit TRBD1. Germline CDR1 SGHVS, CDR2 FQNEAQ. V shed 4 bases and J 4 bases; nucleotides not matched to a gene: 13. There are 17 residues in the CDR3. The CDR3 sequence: CASSSLGTARSNQPQHF. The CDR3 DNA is TGTGCCAGCAGCTCCCTGGGGACAGCGAGATCTAATCAGCCCCAGCATTTT.

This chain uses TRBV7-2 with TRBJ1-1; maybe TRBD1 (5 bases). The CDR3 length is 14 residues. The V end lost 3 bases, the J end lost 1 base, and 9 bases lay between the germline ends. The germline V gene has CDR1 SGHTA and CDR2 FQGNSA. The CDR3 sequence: CASSFGTGNTEAFF. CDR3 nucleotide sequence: TGTGCCAGCAGCTTCGGTACAGGGAACACTGAAGCTTTCTTT.

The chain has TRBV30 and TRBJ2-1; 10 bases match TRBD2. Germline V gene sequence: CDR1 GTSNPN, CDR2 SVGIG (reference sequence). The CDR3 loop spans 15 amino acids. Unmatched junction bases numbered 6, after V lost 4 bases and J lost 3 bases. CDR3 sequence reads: CAWNALAGDYNEQFF. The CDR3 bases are TGTGCCTGGAATGCTCTAGCGGGAGACTACAATGAGCAGTTCTTC.

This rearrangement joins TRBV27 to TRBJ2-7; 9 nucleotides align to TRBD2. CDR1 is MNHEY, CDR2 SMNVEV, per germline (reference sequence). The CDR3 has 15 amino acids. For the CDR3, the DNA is TGTGCGTCCCAGCTAGCGGGGACTTCAAGCTACGAGCAGTACTTC. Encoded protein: CASQLAGTSSYEQYF.